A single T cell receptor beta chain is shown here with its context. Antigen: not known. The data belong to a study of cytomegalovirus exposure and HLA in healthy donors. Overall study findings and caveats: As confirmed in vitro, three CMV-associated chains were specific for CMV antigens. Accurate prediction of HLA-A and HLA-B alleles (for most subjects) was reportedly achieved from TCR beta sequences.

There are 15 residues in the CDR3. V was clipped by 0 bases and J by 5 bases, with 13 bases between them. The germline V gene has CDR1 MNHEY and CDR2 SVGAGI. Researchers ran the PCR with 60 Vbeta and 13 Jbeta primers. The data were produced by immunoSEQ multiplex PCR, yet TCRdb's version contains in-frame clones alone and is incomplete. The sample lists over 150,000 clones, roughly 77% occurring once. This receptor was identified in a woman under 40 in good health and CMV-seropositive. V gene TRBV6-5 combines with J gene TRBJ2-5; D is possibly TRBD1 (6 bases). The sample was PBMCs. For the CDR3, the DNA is TGTGCCAGCAGTTACTCCTGGGGGCTGGGGGAGACCCAGTACTTC. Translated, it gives CASSYSWGLGETQYF.